The entry below describes one T cell receptor beta chain. The antigen is not known. The record originates from a study of OX40 agonist ivuxolimab in advanced cancers. Across the study: Past anti-PD-1, anti-PD-L1 or anti-CTLA-4 therapy was accepted, and 30% to 50% had received some.

Collection of blood occurred at baseline, at cycle 4 day 1, and at cycle 7 day 1. This CDR3 has 16 amino acids. CDR1 MNHNY and CDR2 SVGAGI come from the germline V gene (reference sequence). Trimming at V came to 1 base and at J to 6 bases, leaving 3 bases not matched to a gene. The repertoire was sequenced with immunoSEQ multiplex PCR; TCRdb's copy has only in-frame clones and lacks some. The table shows 31,000 or so clones, with about 89% occurring only once. Points from the study as a whole: At 0.1 to 3.0 mg/kg, CD4+ and CD8+ blood T cells expanded clonally by week 6.

The TCR comes from an adult with an advanced solid tumor such as melanoma, head and neck, liver or kidney cancer. The gene calls are TRBV6-6 and TRBJ2-2, with TRBD1 identical over 12 bases. Sequenced material: CD4+ or CD8+ T cells sorted from blood, taken in a trial of the OX40 agonist ivuxolimab. The CDR3 coding sequence is TGTGCCAGCAGTTACTTGGGACAGGGGGCTGCCGGGGAGCTGTTTTTT. This encodes CASSYLGQGAAGELFF.